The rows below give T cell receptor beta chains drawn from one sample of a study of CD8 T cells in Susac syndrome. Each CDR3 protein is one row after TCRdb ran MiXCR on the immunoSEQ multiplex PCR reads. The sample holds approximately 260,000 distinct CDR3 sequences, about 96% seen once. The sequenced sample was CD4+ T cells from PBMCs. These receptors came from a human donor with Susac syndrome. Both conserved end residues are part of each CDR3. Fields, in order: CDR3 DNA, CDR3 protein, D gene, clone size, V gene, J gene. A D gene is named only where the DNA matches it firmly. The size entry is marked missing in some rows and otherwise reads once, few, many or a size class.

CDR3nt: TGTGCCTGGAGTGTACTGTTGAAACATACGCAGTATTTT
CDR3aa: CAWSVLLKHTQYF
d_gene: .
abundance: .
v_gene: TRBV30
j_gene: TRBJ2-3

CDR3nt: TGCGCCAGCAACCCGGGCAGGGAGAGCTATGGCTACACCTTC
CDR3aa: CASNPGRESYGYTF
d_gene: .
abundance: .
v_gene: TRBV5-1
j_gene: TRBJ1-2

CDR3nt: TGCAGTGCTAGAGATCCGAGACTTGAAGCTTTCTTT
CDR3aa: CSARDPRLEAFF
d_gene: .
abundance: .
v_gene: TRBV20-1
j_gene: TRBJ1-1

CDR3nt: TGCAGCGTAGAGACAGGGGTGTCCTCCTACGAGCAGTACTTC
CDR3aa: CSVETGVSSYEQYF
d_gene: TRBD1
abundance: .
v_gene: TRBV29-1
j_gene: TRBJ2-7

CDR3nt: TGCGCCAGCAGCTCCAGGAGCATGAACACTGAAGCTTTCTTT
CDR3aa: CASSSRSMNTEAFF
d_gene: .
abundance: .
v_gene: TRBV5-1
j_gene: TRBJ1-1

CDR3nt: TGTGCCAGCAGTTCTGGGGGTGCTAGCGGCCCGACGGAGCTGTTTTTT
CDR3aa: CASSSGGASGPTELFF
d_gene: TRBD2
abundance: .
v_gene: TRBV28
j_gene: TRBJ2-2

CDR3nt: TGTGCCAGCAGCCAAGGTAGCCAGGTGGATGAGCAGTTCTTC
CDR3aa: CASSQGSQVDEQFF
d_gene: .
abundance: .
v_gene: TRBV3-1
j_gene: TRBJ2-1

CDR3nt: TGCAGCGTTGAGAGTCGACTAGACACAGATACGCAGTATTTT
CDR3aa: CSVESRLDTDTQYF
d_gene: .
abundance: .
v_gene: TRBV29-1
j_gene: TRBJ2-3

CDR3nt: TGTGCCAGCACCTTAGGCGGGACTAGCGGGAGTAACAATGAGCAGTTCTTC
CDR3aa: CASTLGGTSGSNNEQFF
d_gene: TRBD2
abundance: .
v_gene: TRBV13
j_gene: TRBJ2-1

CDR3nt: TGTGCCAGCAGTTTAGCGGGACAAGCAGTCTACTTC
CDR3aa: CASSLAGQAVYF
d_gene: .
abundance: .
v_gene: TRBV12-3/TRBV12-4
j_gene: TRBJ2-5

CDR3nt: TGTGCCAGCAGCCGACGCGTCACAGATACGCAGTATTTT
CDR3aa: CASSRRVTDTQYF
d_gene: .
abundance: once
v_gene: TRBV7-9
j_gene: TRBJ2-3

CDR3nt: TGCAGCGTTGATCGGACCGGACAGGGGGTCTACGAGCAGTACTTC
CDR3aa: CSVDRTGQGVYEQYF
d_gene: TRBD1
abundance: once
v_gene: TRBV29-1
j_gene: TRBJ2-7

CDR3nt: TGCAGCGTTAGATCTGCCAATGAGCAGTTCTTC
CDR3aa: CSVRSANEQFF
d_gene: .
abundance: .
v_gene: TRBV29-1
j_gene: TRBJ2-1

CDR3nt: TGTGCCAGCAGTCACAGGCCCTCCTACGAGCAGTACTTC
CDR3aa: CASSHRPSYEQYF
d_gene: .
abundance: .
v_gene: TRBV27
j_gene: TRBJ2-7